The clone carrying this T cell receptor beta chain was observed at least ten times. These data originate in a study of low-dose radiotherapy and immunotherapy resistance in tumors. Study information: The study gave Cohort 2 1 Gy per fraction every two weeks, totaling 13 Gy over 26 weeks.

Specified time point: before trial treatment. First-strand cDNA used TRAV- and TRBV-specific primers, covering alpha and beta chains. TCR amplification ran approximately 20 PCR cycles using constant-region and V-primer adapter primers. Each CDR3 protein gets one entry after TCRdb re-called the reads with MiXCR. This repertoire shows 70,000 to 90,000 distinct CDR3 sequences, about 18% found once; its top ten account for 2.8%. Trimming at V came to 2 bases and at J to 5 bases, leaving 4 bases not matched to a gene. Germline V gene data show CDR1 as MNHEY and CDR2 as SVGEGT. CDR3 size: 14 residues. This sequence was found in a male donor with prostate cancer. The rearrangement joins TRBV6-2 or TRBV6-3 to TRBJ2-5; 8 bases line up with TRBD1. The source was PBMCs, collected before treatment. In nucleotides, the CDR3 is TGTGCCAGCAGTTACCGGACAGGGCGTGAGACCCAGTACTTC. It specifies CASSYRTGRETQYF.